These T cell receptor beta chains were read from a single sample in a study of blood T cell repertoires in COVID-19. Assay used: immunoSEQ multiplex PCR; TCRdb lists only in-frame clones, some missing. Among approximately 210,000 clones listed, 89% were seen once. The sample consisted of peripheral blood. These TCRs come from a woman in her thirties or forties with acute or convalescent COVID-19. Both conserved end residues are part of each CDR3. D genes are given only for firm matches. Expanded clones get a size class; other rows say once, few or many, or leave the size out.

TRBD1 | . | TRBJ1-4 | TRBV7-2 | CASSPGQGWVSLFF | TGTGCCAGCAGCCCGGGACAGGGTTGGGTATCGCTGTTTTTT
TRBD1 | . | TRBJ1-1 | TRBV18 | CASSPMTQGVEAFF | TGTGCCAGCTCACCAATGACCCAGGGGGTCGAAGCTTTCTTT
. | . | TRBJ2-1 | TRBV5-6 | CASSLGYGGLGNEQFF | TGTGCCAGCAGCTTGGGATATGGGGGGTTAGGAAATGAGCAGTTCTTC
TRBD2 | once | TRBJ2-4 | TRBV2 | CASSEAPGGNIQYF | TGTGCCAGCAGTGAAGCGCCGGGGGGAAACATTCAGTACTTC
TRBD1 | once | TRBJ2-2 | TRBV2 | CASSATGGTGELFF | TGTGCCAGCAGCGCAACAGGGGGCACCGGGGAGCTGTTTTTT
TRBD1 | . | TRBJ1-2 | TRBV6-5 | CASSPGGGGYGYTF | TGTGCCAGCAGTCCAGGGGGCGGGGGCTATGGCTACACCTTC
TRBD1 | . | TRBJ1-4 | TRBV24-1 | CATSNDPGTGIEKLFF | TGTGCCACCAGTAACGATCCCGGGACAGGGATTGAAAAACTGTTTTTT
. | few | TRBJ2-3 | TRBV7-8 | CASSWRNTDTQYF | TGTGCCAGCAGCTGGCGGAACACAGATACGCAGTATTTT
. | . | TRBJ1-4 | TRBV2 | CASSFLSFRSGEKLFF | TGTGCCAGCAGTTTCCTTTCTTTTCGGTCGGGGGAAAAACTGTTTTTT
. | . | TRBJ1-1 | TRBV30 | CASITVNTEAFF | TGTGCCTCAATTACAGTGAACACTGAAGCTTTCTTT
TRBD2 | . | TRBJ2-1 | TRBV11-3 | CASSPTSGDLNEQFF | TGTGCCAGCAGCCCGACTAGCGGAGACTTAAATGAGCAGTTCTTC
TRBD1 | . | TRBJ1-2 | TRBV5-1 | CASSPQGADGYTF | TGCGCCAGCAGCCCCCAGGGGGCGGATGGCTACACCTTC
TRBD1 | . | TRBJ1-5 | TRBV19 | CASSPRTGTQGPGPQHF | TGTGCCAGTAGTCCACGCACCGGGACACAGGGGCCGGGGCCCCAGCATTTT
. | many | TRBJ1-1 | TRBV2 | CASSRGTNTEAFF | TGTGCCAGCAGTAGGGGGACGAACACTGAAGCTTTCTTT
TRBD1 | . | TRBJ2-2 | TRBV6-6 | CASTRTGGVTGELFF | TGTGCCAGCACCAGGACAGGGGGCGTCACCGGGGAGCTGTTTTTT
. | . | TRBJ1-6 | TRBV21-1 | CASSYTELSYNSPLHF | TGTGCCAGCAGCTATACAGAGCTCTCCTATAATTCACCCCTCCACTTT
TRBD1 | . | TRBJ1-2 | TRBV30 | CAWKTGQGASGYTF | TGTGCCTGGAAAACGGGACAGGGGGCTTCCGGCTACACCTTC
. | . | TRBJ2-2 | TRBV11-2 | CASSLDWRDLNTGELFF | TGTGCCAGCAGCTTAGATTGGAGGGACCTAAACACCGGGGAGCTGTTTTTT
. | . | TRBJ2-2 | TRBV1 | CTSSQDGSAPPSSGQSGELFF | TGCACCAGCAGCCAAGATGGTAGCGCCCCACCGAGTAGCGGACAAAGCGGGGAGCTGTTTTTT
TRBD1 | . | TRBJ2-1 | TRBV19 | CASSTLDRGLNNEQFF | TGTGCCAGTAGTACCTTGGACAGGGGGCTGAACAATGAGCAGTTCTTC
TRBD1 | . | TRBJ1-2 | TRBV11-2 | CASSLVDRASYTF | TGTGCCAGCAGCTTAGTGGACAGGGCGAGCTACACCTTC
. | . | TRBJ2-3 | TRBV5-6 | CASSRGTAVGGTQYF | TGTGCCAGCAGCCGTGGGACAGCCGTGGGAGGTACGCAGTATTTT
TRBD1 | few | TRBJ2-2 | TRBV5-1 | CASNPRGLGTGELFF | TGCGCCAGCAACCCCAGGGGGCTTGGCACCGGGGAGCTGTTTTTT
TRBD2 | . | TRBJ2-3 | TRBV28 | CASSLSVGTVSSGGALYDTQYF | TGTGCCAGCAGTTTATCAGTCGGGACAGTATCTAGCGGGGGGGCGTTGTATGATACGCAGTATTTT
. | . | TRBJ2-3 | TRBV19 | CASSIGHTDTQYF | TGTGCCAGTAGTATCGGACACACAGATACGCAGTATTTT
. | . | TRBJ1-3 | TRBV2 | CAKGGGAAGNTIYF | TGTGCCAAGGGTGGGGGGGCCGCTGGAAACACCATATATTTT
TRBD2 | . | TRBJ2-5 | TRBV7-2 | CASSLDSGGAETQYF | TGTGCCAGCAGCTTAGATAGCGGGGGGGCGGAGACCCAGTACTTC
. | . | TRBJ2-3 | TRBV3-1/TRBV3-2 | CASSSTSTRNTDTQYF | TGTGCCAGCAGCTCCACCTCGACTAGAAACACAGATACGCAGTATTTT
. | once | TRBJ2-1 | TRBV5-1 | CASIPGQGLLGTYNEQFF | TGCGCCAGCATTCCTGGCCAGGGTCTGCTAGGAACCTACAATGAGCAGTTCTTC
. | . | TRBJ1-1 | TRBV19 | CASRLQGSANTEAFF | TGTGCCAGTAGGCTCCAGGGTTCAGCCAACACTGAAGCTTTCTTT
TRBD1 | . | TRBJ1-5 | TRBV19 | CASSIYRGQVNQPQHF | TGTGCCAGTAGTATTTACAGGGGGCAAGTGAATCAGCCCCAGCATTTT
TRBD1 | once | TRBJ2-3 | TRBV2 | CASKPGQGSDTQYF | TGTGCCAGCAAGCCGGGACAGGGGTCAGATACGCAGTATTTT
. | . | TRBJ1-3 | TRBV11-2 | CASSLYRVGNTIYF | TGTGCCAGCAGCTTATATCGGGTTGGAAACACCATATATTTT
TRBD1 | . | TRBJ2-3 | TRBV11-2 | CASSSGGLHGTDTQYF | TGTGCCAGCAGCTCAGGGGGATTGCACGGCACAGATACGCAGTATTTT
TRBD2 | . | TRBJ2-2 | TRBV5-1 | CASSWTGTSGFGGELFF | TGCGCCAGCAGCTGGACCGGGACTAGCGGATTCGGCGGGGAGCTGTTTTTT
TRBD1 | few | TRBJ2-1 | TRBV2 | CASRETGEQFF | TGTGCCAGCAGGGAGACAGGGGAGCAGTTCTTC
TRBD1 | . | TRBJ1-1 | TRBV29-1 | CSGRTGTGTEAFF | TGCAGCGGACGGACAGGGACGGGCACTGAAGCTTTCTTT
TRBD2 | . | TRBJ2-2 | TRBV10-3 | CAISMTSGGAYTGELFF | TGTGCCATCAGTATGACTAGCGGGGGGGCCTACACCGGGGAGCTGTTTTTT
. | . | TRBJ1-2 | TRBV7-2 | CASSSTGKDYGYTF | TGTGCCAGCAGCTCCACAGGGAAGGACTATGGCTACACCTTC
. | . | TRBJ1-2 | TRBV18 | CASSPGPDHGYTF | TGTGCCAGCTCACCTGGCCCTGATCATGGCTACACCTTC
. | . | TRBJ1-1 | TRBV9 | CASSTRTSTEAFF | TGTGCCAGCAGCACGCGGACAAGCACTGAAGCTTTCTTT
. | . | TRBJ1-1 | TRBV3-1/TRBV3-2 | CASSQMPRENTEAFF | TGTGCCAGCAGCCAGATGCCGAGGGAGAACACTGAAGCTTTCTTT
. | . | TRBJ1-1 | TRBV27 | CASRSSSWTEAFF | TGTGCCAGCAGATCCTCGAGCTGGACTGAAGCTTTCTTT
. | few | TRBJ1-4 | TRBV9 | CASSAGFGLFF | TGTGCCAGCAGCGCCGGGTTCGGACTGTTTTTT
. | . | TRBJ1-1 | TRBV30 | CAWSVTGYTEAFF | TGTGCCTGGAGTGTTACAGGGTACACTGAAGCTTTCTTT
TRBD1 | . | TRBJ2-1 | TRBV5-1 | CASRLNPGQGHNEQFF | TGCGCCAGCAGGTTAAATCCGGGACAGGGTCACAATGAGCAGTTCTTC
TRBD1 | . | TRBJ1-4 | TRBV6-1 | CASSEMAGQGAEKLFF | TGTGCCAGCAGTGAAATGGCGGGACAGGGGGCTGAAAAACTGTTTTTT